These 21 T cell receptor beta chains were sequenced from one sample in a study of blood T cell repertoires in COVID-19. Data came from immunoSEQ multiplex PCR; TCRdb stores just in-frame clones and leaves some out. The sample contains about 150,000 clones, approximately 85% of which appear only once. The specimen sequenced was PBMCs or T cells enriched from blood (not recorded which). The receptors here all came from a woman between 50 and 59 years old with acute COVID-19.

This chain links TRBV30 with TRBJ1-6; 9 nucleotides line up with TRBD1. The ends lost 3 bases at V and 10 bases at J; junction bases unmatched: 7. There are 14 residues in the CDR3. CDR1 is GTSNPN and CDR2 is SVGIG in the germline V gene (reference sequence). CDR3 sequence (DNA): TGTGCCTGGAGGGAGACAGGGGGAAGATCACCCCTCCACTTT. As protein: CAWRETGGRSPLHF.

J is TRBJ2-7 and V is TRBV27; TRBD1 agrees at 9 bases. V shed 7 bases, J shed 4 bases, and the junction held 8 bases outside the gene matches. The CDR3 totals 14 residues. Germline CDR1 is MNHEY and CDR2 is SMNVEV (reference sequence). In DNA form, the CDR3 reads TGTGCCAGCAACCGGGGACAGGGAGTATACGAGCAGTACTTC. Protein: CASNRGQGVYEQYF.

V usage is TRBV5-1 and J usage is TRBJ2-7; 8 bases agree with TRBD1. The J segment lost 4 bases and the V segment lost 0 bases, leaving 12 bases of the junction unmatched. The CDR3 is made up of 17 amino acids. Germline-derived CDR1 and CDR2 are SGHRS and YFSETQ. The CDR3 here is CASSLGQGNVEVYEQYF. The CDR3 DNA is TGCGCCAGCAGCTTGGGACAGGGGAACGTTGAGGTGTACGAGCAGTACTTC. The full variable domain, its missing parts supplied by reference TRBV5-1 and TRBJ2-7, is KAGVTQTPRYLIKTRGQQVTLSCSPISGHRSVSWYQQTPGQGLQFLFEYFSETQRNKGNFPGRFSGRQFSNSRSEMNVSTLELGDSALYLCASSLGQGNVEVYEQYFGPGTRLTVT.

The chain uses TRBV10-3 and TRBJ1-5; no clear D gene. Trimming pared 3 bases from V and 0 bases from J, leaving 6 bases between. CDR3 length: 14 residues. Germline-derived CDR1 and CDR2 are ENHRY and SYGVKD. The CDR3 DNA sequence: TGTGCCATCAGTGACAGTACTAGCAATCAGCCCCAGCATTTT. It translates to CAISDSTSNQPQHF.

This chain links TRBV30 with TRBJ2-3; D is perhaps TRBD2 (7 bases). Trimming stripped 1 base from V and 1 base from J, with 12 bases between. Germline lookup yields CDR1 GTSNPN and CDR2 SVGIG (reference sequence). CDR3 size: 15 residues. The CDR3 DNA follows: TGTGCCTGGAGTGAGGGGGGGAAGGGCACAGATACGCAGTATTTT. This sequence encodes CAWSEGGKGTDTQYF.

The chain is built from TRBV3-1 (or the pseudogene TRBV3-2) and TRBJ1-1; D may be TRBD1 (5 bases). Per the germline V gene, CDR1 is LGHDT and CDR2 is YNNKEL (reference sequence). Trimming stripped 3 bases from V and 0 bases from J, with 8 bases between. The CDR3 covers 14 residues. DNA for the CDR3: TGTGCCAGCAGCCAGACAGTCATGAACACTGAAGCTTTCTTT. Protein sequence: CASSQTVMNTEAFF.

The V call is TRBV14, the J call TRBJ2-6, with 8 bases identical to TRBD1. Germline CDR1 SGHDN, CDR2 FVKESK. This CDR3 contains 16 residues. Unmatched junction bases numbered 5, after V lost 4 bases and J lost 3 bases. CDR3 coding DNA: TGTGCCAGCAGCCCTCAGGGGGCTAGTGGGGCCAACGTCCTGACTTTC. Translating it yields CASSPQGASGANVLTF.

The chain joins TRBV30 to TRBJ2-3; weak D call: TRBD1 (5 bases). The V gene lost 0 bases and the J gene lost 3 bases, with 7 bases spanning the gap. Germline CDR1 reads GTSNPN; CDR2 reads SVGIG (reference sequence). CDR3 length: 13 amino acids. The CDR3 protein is CAWSVQETDTQYF. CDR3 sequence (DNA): TGTGCCTGGAGTGTACAGGAGACAGATACGCAGTATTTT. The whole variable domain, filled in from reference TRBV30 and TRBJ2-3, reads SQTIHQWPATLVQPVGSPLSLECTVEGTSNPNLYWYRQAAGRGLQLLFYSVGIGQISSEVPQNLSASRPQDRQFILSSKKLLLSDSGFYLCAWSVQETDTQYFGPGTRLTVL.

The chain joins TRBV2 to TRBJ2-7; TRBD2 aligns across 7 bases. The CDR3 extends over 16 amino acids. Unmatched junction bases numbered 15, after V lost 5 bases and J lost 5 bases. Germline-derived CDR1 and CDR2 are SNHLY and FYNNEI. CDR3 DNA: TGTGCCAGCAGTCTCCTCGGTGCGGGAGTGGACGACGAGCAGTACTTC. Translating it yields CASSLLGAGVDDEQYF.

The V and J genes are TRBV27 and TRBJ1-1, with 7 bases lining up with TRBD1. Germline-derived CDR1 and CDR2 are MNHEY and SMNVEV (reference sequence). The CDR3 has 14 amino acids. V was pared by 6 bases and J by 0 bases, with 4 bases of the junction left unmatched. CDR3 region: CASRNRGMNTEAFF. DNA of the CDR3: TGTGCCAGCAGAAACAGGGGTATGAACACTGAAGCTTTCTTT.

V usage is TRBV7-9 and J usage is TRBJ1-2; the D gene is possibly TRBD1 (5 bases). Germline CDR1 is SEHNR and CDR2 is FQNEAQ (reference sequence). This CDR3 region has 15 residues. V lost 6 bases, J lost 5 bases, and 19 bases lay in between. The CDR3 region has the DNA TGTGCCAGCAGTCATTCCCGGGGGGAGTGGTATGGCTACACCTTC. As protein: CASSHSRGEWYGYTF.

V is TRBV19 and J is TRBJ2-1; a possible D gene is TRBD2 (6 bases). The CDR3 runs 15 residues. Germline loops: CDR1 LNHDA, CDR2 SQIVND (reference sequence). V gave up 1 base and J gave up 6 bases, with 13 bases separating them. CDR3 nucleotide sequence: TGTGCCAGTAGTATAGGAGCGGGCCCTCTCAATGAGCAGTTCTTC. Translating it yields CASSIGAGPLNEQFF.

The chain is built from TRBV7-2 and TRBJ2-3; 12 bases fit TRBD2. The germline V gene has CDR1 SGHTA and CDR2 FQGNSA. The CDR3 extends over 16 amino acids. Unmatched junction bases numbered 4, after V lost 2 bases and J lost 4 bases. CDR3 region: CASSLRLAGGPDTQYF. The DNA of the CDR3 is TGTGCCAGCAGCTTACGTCTAGCGGGAGGGCCAGATACGCAGTATTTT.

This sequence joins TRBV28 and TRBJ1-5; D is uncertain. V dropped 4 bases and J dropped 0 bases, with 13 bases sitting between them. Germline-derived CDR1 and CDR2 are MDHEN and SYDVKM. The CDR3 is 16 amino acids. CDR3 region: CASSSPGVTSNQPQHF. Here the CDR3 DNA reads TGTGCCAGCAGTTCCCCGGGAGTTACTAGCAATCAGCCCCAGCATTTT.

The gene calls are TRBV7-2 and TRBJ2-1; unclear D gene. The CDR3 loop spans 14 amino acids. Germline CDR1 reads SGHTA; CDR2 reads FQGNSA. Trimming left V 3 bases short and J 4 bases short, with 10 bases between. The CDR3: CASSFALLYNEQFF. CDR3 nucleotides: TGTGCCAGCAGCTTTGCACTACTTTACAATGAGCAGTTCTTC. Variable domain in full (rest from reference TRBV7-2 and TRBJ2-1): GAGVSQSPSNKVTEKGKDVELRCDPISGHTALYWYRQSLGQGLEFLIYFQGNSAPDKSGLPSDRFSAERTGGSVSTLTIQRTQQEDSAVYLCASSFALLYNEQFFGPGTRLTVL.

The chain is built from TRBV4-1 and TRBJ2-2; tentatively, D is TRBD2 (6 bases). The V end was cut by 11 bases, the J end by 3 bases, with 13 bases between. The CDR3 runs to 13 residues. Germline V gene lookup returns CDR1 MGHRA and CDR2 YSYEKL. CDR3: CAARGEDTGELFF. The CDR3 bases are TGCGCCGCAAGAGGGGAGGACACCGGGGAGCTGTTTTTT.

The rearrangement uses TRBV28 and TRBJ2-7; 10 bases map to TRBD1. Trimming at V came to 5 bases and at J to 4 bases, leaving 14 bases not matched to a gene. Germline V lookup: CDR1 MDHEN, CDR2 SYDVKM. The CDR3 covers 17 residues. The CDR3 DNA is TGTGCCAGCAGTCTCGGGACAGGGGCCCTGTTCCCGTACGAGCAGTACTTC. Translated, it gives CASSLGTGALFPYEQYF.

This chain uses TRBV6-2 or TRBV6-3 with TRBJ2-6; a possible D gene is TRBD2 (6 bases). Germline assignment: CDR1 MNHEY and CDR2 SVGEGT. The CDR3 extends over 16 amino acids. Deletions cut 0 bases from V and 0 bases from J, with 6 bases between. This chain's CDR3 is CASSYSGGSGANVLTF. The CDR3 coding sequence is TGTGCCAGCAGTTACTCGGGGGGCTCTGGGGCCAACGTCCTGACTTTC.

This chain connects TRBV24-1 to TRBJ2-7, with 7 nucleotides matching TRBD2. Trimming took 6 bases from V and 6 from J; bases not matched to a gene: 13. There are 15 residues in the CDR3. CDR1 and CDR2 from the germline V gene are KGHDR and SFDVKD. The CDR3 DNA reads TGTGCCACCAGTTCCCCAAAGCGGGGAAGCCCCGAGCAGTACTTC. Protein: CATSSPKRGSPEQYF.

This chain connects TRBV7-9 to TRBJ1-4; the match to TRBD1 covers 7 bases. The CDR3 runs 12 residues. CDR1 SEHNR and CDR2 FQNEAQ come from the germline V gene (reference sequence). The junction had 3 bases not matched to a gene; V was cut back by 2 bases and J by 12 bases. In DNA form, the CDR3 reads TGTGCCAGCAGCTTATTTGACAGGGAACTGTTTTTT. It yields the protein CASSLFDRELFF.

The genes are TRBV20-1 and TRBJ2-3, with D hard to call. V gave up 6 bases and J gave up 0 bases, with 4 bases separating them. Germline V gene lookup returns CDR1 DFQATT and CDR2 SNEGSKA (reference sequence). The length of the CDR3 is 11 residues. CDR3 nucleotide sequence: TGCAGTGCCCAGAGCACAGATACGCAGTATTTT. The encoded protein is CSAQSTDTQYF.